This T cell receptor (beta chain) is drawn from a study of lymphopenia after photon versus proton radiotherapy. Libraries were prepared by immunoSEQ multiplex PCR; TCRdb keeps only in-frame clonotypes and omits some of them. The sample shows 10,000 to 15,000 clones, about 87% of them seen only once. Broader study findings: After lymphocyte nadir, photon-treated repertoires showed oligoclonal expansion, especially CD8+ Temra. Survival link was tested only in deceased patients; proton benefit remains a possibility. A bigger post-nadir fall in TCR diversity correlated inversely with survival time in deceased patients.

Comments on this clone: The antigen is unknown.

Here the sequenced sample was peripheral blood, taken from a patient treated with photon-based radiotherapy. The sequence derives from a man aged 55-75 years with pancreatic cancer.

The CDR3 spells CASCTGTSFGQETQYF. CDR3 nucleotides: TGTGCCAGCTGCACCGGGACTAGCTTTGGCCAAGAGACCCAGTACTTC. The rearrangement links TRBV5-6 to TRBJ2-5, with 9 positions matching TRBD2. V was clipped by 7 bases and J by 1 base; unmatched bases: 11. Germline loops: CDR1 SGHDT, CDR2 YYEEEE. This CDR3 is built from 16 residues.